This TCR beta chain was recovered during a study of blood T cell repertoires in COVID-19 (dated by TCRdb to 2018 to 2020). Turning to the overall study: Collaborator samples came from the United States, Italy and Spain and covered acute and convalescent phases of COVID-19. The material from the prospective study consisted of cDNA or gDNA derived from T cells, B-cell-depleted T cells, or PBMCs. Subjects who had been exposed to COVID-19, were actively infected with it, or had recovered from it provided the deeply sampled blood TCRbeta repertoires that made up the dataset. A freely available public database, intended as a resource for researchers studying the immune response to SARS-CoV-2, is where the repertoires were released. Samples came from the ongoing ImmuneRACE study (first 160 participants) plus 1,254 subjects from 6 global collaborators. Nearly every sample came with metadata listing a de-identified subject ID, COVID-19 status, age in years and sex. Where available, HLA class I and class II types were obtained from metadata supplied by the sample provider rather than from assay-based typing. Results and caveats for the whole study, not just this receptor: The amount of clinical and demographic metadata varied by source and participant and was provided uncurated.

The immunoSEQ Assay, a bias-controlled multiplex PCR, was used to amplify TCRbeta CDR3 regions from genomic DNA. The study's own analysis went as follows. Within the assay, amplification of reference gene primers was used to estimate how many nucleated cells each sample contained. Sequence reads were collapsed and filtered to measure the absolute abundance of every unique TCRbeta CDR3 rearrangement. For each sample, productive Simpson clonality was calculated as the square root of Simpson's diversity index across productive rearrangements. TCRdb limited this immuneACCESS table to in-frame rearrangements with V and J called. A share of clones is missing; checked studies link under half to unresolved V genes, and the rest is unexplained. V and J calls plus clone size are reproduced from that table; the DNA served to infer D and trimming. The sample table records fewer than 250,000 clones; roughly 86% of these occur just once. Roughly 2% of the sample is in the top ten clones.

Notes on this clone: Its binding antigen is unknown. No quality values exist for individual bases; no much larger clone is one base distant.

The cysteine opens and the phenylalanine closes a CDR3 of 13 amino acids. Here the CDR3 DNA is all that survives: 39 bases in frame from base 1. V loses 4 bases, J loses 2 bases, and the germline ends lie 8 bases apart. The germline V gene sets CDR1 to SGHTA and CDR2 to FQGNSA. Enrolling through a virtual design, the prospective study's participants ranged in age from about 18 to 89 years and lived across about two dozen United States geographic areas. In the prospective study, cohorts were assigned on the basis of participant-reported clinical history obtained from a screening survey and a study questionnaire. Recovered participants in ImmuneRACE Cohort 3 were defined as having two consecutive negative NP/OP PCR tests, clearance from a healthcare professional, or resolution of symptoms. In the prospective study, mobile phlebotomists collected whole blood, serum and a nasopharyngeal or oropharyngeal swab from each participant. Participants in the prospective study had the option to provide additional blood draws and questionnaires over a roughly two-month period. Before DNA extraction, prospective study blood samples were shipped either frozen or at room temperature.

The clonotype comes from a woman between 45 and 60 years old who had recovered from COVID-19. Sequenced: PBMCs or T cells enriched from blood (not recorded which). The chain is encoded by TRBV7-2 joined to TRBJ2-5, with no D gene named confidently. The CDR3 protein is CASSSQEQETQYF. The bases read TGTGCCAGCAGCTCACAAGAACAAGAGACCCAGTACTTC.